The following is a TCR beta chain sequence with its context. This sample is part of a study of patients and donors after allogeneic stem cell transplantation. TCRdb reanalysed the RT-PCR reads using MiXCR and keeps one entry per CDR3 protein. The repertoire holds some 960,000 distinct CDR3 sequences, about 20% seen once, with around 5.5% in the top ten. The CDR3 loop spans 13 amino acids. Germline V gene sequence: CDR1 DFQATT, CDR2 SNEGSKA (reference sequence). Trimming left V 0 bases short and J 6 bases short, with 11 bases between. The TCR originated in a human donor who was either an allogeneic HSCT recipient or a stem cell or donor lymphocyte infusion donor (not recorded which). It is not recorded whose cells these are; they may come from a transplant donor. The specimen sequenced was blood, either unsorted or a sorted T cell fraction (not recorded which). The chain combines TRBV20-1 with TRBJ1-2; unclear D gene. The CDR3 is CSARDGTLDGYTF. DNA for the CDR3: TGCAGTGCTAGAGATGGTACTCTCGATGGCTACACCTTC.